This is a list of T cell receptor beta chains from one sample in a study of CD8+CD57+ T cells in acquired aplastic anemia. TCRdb recomputed calls from the reads with MiXCR, one row per CDR3 protein. The sample has about 190,000 distinct CDR3 sequences, around 59% seen once. Sequencing was done on a sample of sorted CD4+, CD8+, or CD8+CD57+ T cells (not recorded which) from PBMCs. The receptors derive from a human donor in good health, serving as a control. Each CDR3 is given with its conserved first and last residue. The D gene is left open where the match is weak. Not all rows give a size; the values are once, few, many and, for expanded clones, a class.

size	length	V	D	J	CDR3	DNA
many	15	TRBV18	NA	TRBJ2-7	CASSPPDSILSEQYF	TGTGCCAGCTCACCCCCGGACTCCATTCTGAGCGAGCAGTACTTC
NA	16	TRBV9	TRBD2	TRBJ2-3	CASSVGGSGSTDTQYF	TGTGCCAGCAGCGTAGGTGGTAGCGGGAGCACAGATACGCAGTATTTT
NA	14	TRBV9	NA	TRBJ1-4	CASSVGEDNEKLFF	TGTGCCAGCAGCGTAGGGGAAGATAATGAAAAACTGTTTTTT
NA	12	TRBV5-6	NA	TRBJ2-2	CASSRSGTELFF	TGTGCCAGCAGCCGGTCGGGCACGGAGCTGTTTTTT
many	13	TRBV2	NA	TRBJ1-5	CASTQSNNQPQHF	TGTGCCAGCACACAGTCCAACAATCAGCCCCAGCATTTT
many	13	TRBV4-3	NA	TRBJ2-7	CASSQTPSYEQYF	TGCGCCAGCAGCCAAACTCCATCCTACGAGCAGTACTTC
many	17	TRBV6-5	NA	TRBJ1-3	CASSYRAERGSGNTIYF	TGTGCCAGCAGTTACCGGGCAGAGCGAGGCTCTGGAAACACCATATATTTT
many	19	TRBV24-1	TRBD1	TRBJ1-3	CATSDGPGQGAGSGNTIYF	TGTGCCACCAGTGATGGACCGGGACAGGGGGCCGGCTCTGGAAACACCATATATTTT
many	14	TRBV10-3	TRBD1	TRBJ1-3	CAARQGRSGNTIYF	TGTGCCGCCCGACAGGGGCGCTCTGGAAACACCATATATTTT
many	15	TRBV4-3	NA	TRBJ1-5	CASSQESGENQPQHF	TGCGCCAGCAGCCAAGAATCCGGGGAAAATCAGCCCCAGCATTTT
NA	13	TRBV5-1	NA	TRBJ2-3	CASSSNVGNEQYF	TGCGCCAGCAGCTCGAACGTAGGCAATGAGCAGTATTTT
NA	16	TRBV7-9	TRBD1	TRBJ1-2	CASSPGTGGDYYGYTF	TGTGCCAGCAGCCCCGGGACAGGGGGCGATTACTATGGCTACACCTTC
many	15	TRBV7-2	NA	TRBJ2-5	CASSLAGGPKETQYF	TGTGCCAGCAGCTTAGCTGGGGGTCCGAAAGAGACCCAGTACTTC
NA	18	TRBV7-5	NA	TRBJ2-3	CISVPAAKSGFVPVTQYF	NA
many	14	TRBV20-1	TRBD1	TRBJ1-1	CSARKTGRDTEAFF	TGCAGTGCTAGGAAGACAGGGAGGGACACTGAAGCTTTCTTT
many	14	TRBV20-1	TRBD2	TRBJ2-7	CSARVAGSSYEQYF	TGCAGTGCTAGAGTAGCGGGGAGCTCCTACGAGCAGTACTTC
NA	14	TRBV7-2	NA	TRBJ1-6	CASSSTGTGGPLHF	TGCGCCAGCAGCAGCACGGGAACGGGGGGACCCCTCCACTTT
NA	14	TRBV7-2	TRBD1	TRBJ1-4	CASSGTGFYEKLFF	TGTGCCAGCAGCGGGACAGGGTTCTACGAAAAACTGTTTTTT
once	13	TRBV2	NA	TRBJ2-5	CASSEWTEETQYF	TGTGCCAGCAGTGAGTGGACAGAAGAGACCCAGTACTTC
NA	15	TRBV14	TRBD2	TRBJ2-1	CASSRLAGGLDEQFF	TGTGCCAGCAGCAGACTAGCGGGGGGGCTGGATGAGCAGTTCTTC
many	14	TRBV20-1	NA	TRBJ1-1	CSASKSNPNTEAFF	TGCAGTGCTAGTAAGTCCAACCCGAACACTGAAGCTTTCTTT
many	20	TRBV29-1	NA	TRBJ2-6	CSVEDPQAMSQLSGANVLTF	TGCAGCGTTGAAGATCCCCAGGCCATGTCTCAGCTCTCTGGGGCCAACGTCCTGACTTTC
NA	15	TRBV9	TRBD1	TRBJ2-3	CASSVEGRGSNEQYF	TGTGCCAGCAGCGTAGAGGGCAGGGGGAGCAATGAGCAGTATTTT
NA	13	TRBV10-2	TRBD1	TRBJ1-5	CASNAGTGEPQHF	TGCGCCAGCAACGCCGGGACAGGGGAGCCCCAGCATTTT
many	14	TRBV2	TRBD1	TRBJ1-2	CASSEEGARNGYTF	TGTGCCAGCAGTGAAGAGGGGGCGCGGAATGGCTACACCTTC
NA	14	TRBV7-2	TRBD1	TRBJ2-7	CASSVGQGEYEQYF	TGTGCCAGCAGCGTGGGACAGGGAGAGTACGAGCAGTACTTC
many	16	TRBV20-1	TRBD1	TRBJ2-1	CSATTPPGGGLNEQFF	TGCAGTGCTACTACCCCTCCAGGGGGTGGTCTTAATGAGCAGTTCTTC
NA	13	TRBV7-3	NA	TRBJ2-1	CASSLSSLNEQFF	TGTGCCAGCAGCTTAAGTAGCTTGAATGAGCAGTTCTTC
NA	14	TRBV7-2	NA	TRBJ2-1	CASNVGQGGTEQFF	TGTGCCAGCAACGTCGGGCAGGGCGGCACTGAGCAGTTCTTC
NA	14	TRBV7-2	NA	TRBJ1-2	CASSSGHLTYGYTF	TGTGCCAGCAGCTCGGGACACCTAACCTATGGCTACACCTTC
NA	11	TRBV19	NA	TRBJ2-3	CASGKTDTQYF	TGTGCCAGCGGGAAAACAGATACGCAGTATTTT
NA	18	TRBV18	NA	TRBJ2-5	CASSPSEWGVRFGETQYF	TGTGCCAGCTCACCGTCCGAGTGGGGGGTAAGGTTTGGAGAGACCCAGTACTTC
NA	20	TRBV5-1	TRBD2	TRBJ2-5	CASSPGLAELSLAYQETQYF	TGCGCCAGCAGCCCGGGACTAGCGGAGCTATCCTTAGCCTACCAAGAGACCCAGTATTTC
many	13	TRBV29-1	NA	TRBJ1-1	CSVIWPGNTEAFF	TGCAGCGTAATCTGGCCGGGGAACACTGAAGCTTTCTTT
NA	17	TRBV20-1	TRBD1	TRBJ1-2	CSASLPPGTGTLYGYTF	TGCAGTGCTAGTCTTCCGCCCGGGACAGGGACTCTCTACGGCTACACCTTC
many	16	TRBV13	TRBD1	TRBJ2-7	CASSLFSGTGPYEQYF	TGTGCCAGCAGCTTATTTTCCGGGACAGGGCCCTACGAGCAGTACTTC
many	13	TRBV7-2	NA	TRBJ1-3	CASRLSSGNTIYF	TGTGCCAGCCGATTATCCTCTGGAAACACCATATATTTT
once	14	TRBV7-3	NA	TRBJ2-5	CASSLGAGRETQYF	TGTGCCAGCAGCTTAGGTGCAGGAAGGGAGACCCAGTACTTC
NA	13	TRBV6-1	TRBD1	TRBJ2-7	CASKFTGGYEQYF	TGTGCCAGCAAGTTCACAGGGGGCTACGAGCAGTACTTC
NA	15	TRBV12-3/TRBV12-4	TRBD1	TRBJ2-5	CASSSRRTGRETQYF	TGTGCCAGCAGTTCCAGGAGGACAGGGCGAGAGACCCAGTACTTC
many	15	TRBV28	TRBD1	TRBJ1-5	CASTTSTGWNQPQHF	TGTGCCAGCACGACGTCGACAGGGTGGAATCAGCCCCAGCATTTT
NA	14	TRBV29-1	TRBD1	TRBJ1-2	CSVGTEFYLYGYTF	TGCAGCGTCGGGACAGAATTCTACCTCTATGGCTACACCTTC
NA	15	TRBV20-1	NA	TRBJ2-5	CSAREEGGPWETQYF	TGCAGTGCTAGAGAAGAGGGGGGGCCGTGGGAGACCCAGTACTTC
NA	13	TRBV29-1	TRBD1	TRBJ1-5	CSGTQGAGQPQHF	TGCAGCGGGACACAGGGGGCCGGTCAGCCCCAGCATTTT
many	16	TRBV10-3	TRBD1	TRBJ1-6	CAIRPGQGAEDSPLHF	TGTGCCATCAGGCCGGGACAGGGGGCGGAGGATTCACCCCTCCACTTT
many	12	TRBV2	NA	TRBJ2-7	CASMYGRNEQYF	TGTGCCAGCATGTACGGGCGGAACGAGCAGTACTTC
NA	13	TRBV9	TRBD1	TRBJ2-3	CASSSQGEDTQYF	TGTGCCAGCAGTTCACAGGGGGAGGATACGCAGTATTTT
once	15	TRBV24-1	TRBD2	TRBJ2-3	CATSDTSGGTDTQYF	TGTGCCACCAGTGATACTAGCGGGGGCACAGATACGCAGTATTTT
NA	16	TRBV6-6	TRBD1	TRBJ1-5	CASSHAGQGEDQPQHF	TGTGCCAGCAGTCATGCGGGACAGGGGGAGGATCAGCCCCAGCATTTT
NA	14	TRBV7-6	NA	TRBJ2-7	CASSLLDRAYEQYF	TGTGCCAGCAGCTTATTGGACAGAGCCTACGAGCAGTACTTC
many	13	TRBV3-1	TRBD2	TRBJ2-7	CASSRGGFYEQYF	TGTGCCAGCAGCCGCGGGGGTTTCTACGAGCAGTACTTC
many	18	TRBV12-3/TRBV12-4	NA	TRBJ2-7	CASSLLAGRGGGDREQYF	TGTGCCAGCAGTTTATTGGCCGGCAGGGGGGGAGGAGATCGCGAGCAGTACTTC
NA	15	TRBV6-6	TRBD1	TRBJ1-1	CASSGGQGLNTEAFF	TGTGCCAGCAGTGGCGGACAGGGGTTGAACACTGAAGCTTTCTTT